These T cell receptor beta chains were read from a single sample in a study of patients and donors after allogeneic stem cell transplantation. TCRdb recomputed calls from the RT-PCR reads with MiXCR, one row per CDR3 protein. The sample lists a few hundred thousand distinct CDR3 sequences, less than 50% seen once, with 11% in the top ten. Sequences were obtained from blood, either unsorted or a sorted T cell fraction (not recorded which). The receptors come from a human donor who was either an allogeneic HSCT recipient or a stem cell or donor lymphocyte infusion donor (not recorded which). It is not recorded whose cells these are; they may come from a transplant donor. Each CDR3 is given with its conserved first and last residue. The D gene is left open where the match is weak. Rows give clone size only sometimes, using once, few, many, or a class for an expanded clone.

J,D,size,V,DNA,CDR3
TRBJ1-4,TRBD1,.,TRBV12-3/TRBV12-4,TGTGCCAGCAGAACACAGGGGACCGAAAAACTGTTTTTT,CASRTQGTEKLFF
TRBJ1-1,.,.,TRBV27,TGTGCCAGCAGCTGGACAGTTCCTATGAACACTGAAGCTTTCTTT,CASSWTVPMNTEAFF
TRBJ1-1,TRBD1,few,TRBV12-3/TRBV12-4,TGTGCCAGCAGTTTGGGACAGGGGTGGGAAGCTTTCTTT,CASSLGQGWEAFF
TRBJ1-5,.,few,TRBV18,TGTGCCAGCTCACCCCAAACCCTGGGAACCCAGCATTTT,CASSPQTLGTQHF
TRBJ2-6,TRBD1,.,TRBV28,TGTGCCAGCAGTTTAGGGGACAGGGCCTCTGGGGCCAACGTCCTGACTTTC,CASSLGDRASGANVLTF
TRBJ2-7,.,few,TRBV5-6,TGTGCCAGCAGCTTTGGGGACGAGCAGTACTTC,CASSFGDEQYF
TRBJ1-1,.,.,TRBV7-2,TGTGCCAGCAGCGCCCAAGGCTTGGTTGCTTTCTTT,CASSAQGLVAFF
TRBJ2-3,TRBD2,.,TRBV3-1,TGTGCCAGCAGCCAAGTAACTAGCGGGGACACAGATACGCAGTATTTT,CASSQVTSGDTDTQYF
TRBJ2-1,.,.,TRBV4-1,TGCGCCAGCAGCCAAATTCCCCTGGGGGCGGACAATGAGCAGTTCTTC,CASSQIPLGADNEQFF
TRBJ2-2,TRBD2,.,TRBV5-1,TGCGCCAGCAGCTCGCCGGGGGGACTGAACACCGGGGAGCTGTTTTTT,CASSSPGGLNTGELFF
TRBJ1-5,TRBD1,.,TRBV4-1,TGCGCCAGCAGCCAAGATGGGACAGGGCGTAGCAATCAGCCCCAGCATTTT,CASSQDGTGRSNQPQHF
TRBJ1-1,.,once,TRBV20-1,TGCAGTGCGTCACTACCTGGGAGCACTGAAGCTTTCTTT,CSASLPGSTEAFF
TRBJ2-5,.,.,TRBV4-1,TGCGCCAGCAGCCAAGATAAGGGCGGAGTCAAAGAGACCCAGTACTTC,CASSQDKGGVKETQYF
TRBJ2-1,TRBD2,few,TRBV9,TGTGCCAGCAGCGTAGGTCTAGCGGGGCCGGAAGATGAGCAGTTCTTC,CASSVGLAGPEDEQFF
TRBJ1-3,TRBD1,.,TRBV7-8,TGTGCCAGCAGCTTAGCGGCAGGACAGGGGGCAAACACCATATATTTT,CASSLAAGQGANTIYF
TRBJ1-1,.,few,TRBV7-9,TGTGCCAGCAGCTTAGTCGTCGGACCGCCCATGAACACTGAAGCTTTCTTT,CASSLVVGPPMNTEAFF
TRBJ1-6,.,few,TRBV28,TGTGCCAGCATCGCCTCCCAGGGTTGGGGTTCACCCCTCCACTTT,CASIASQGWGSPLHF
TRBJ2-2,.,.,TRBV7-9,TGTGCCAGCAGCTTTCCAGGGCGTTCCAACACCGGGGAGCTGTTTTTT,CASSFPGRSNTGELFF
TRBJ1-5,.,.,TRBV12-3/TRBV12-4,TGTGCCAGCAGTCGGACGGATAATAGCAATCAGCCCCAGCATTTT,CASSRTDNSNQPQHF
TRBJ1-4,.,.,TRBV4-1,TGCGCCAGCAGCCAAGTGAGCCGAGCAACTAATGAAAAACTGTTTTTT,CASSQVSRATNEKLFF
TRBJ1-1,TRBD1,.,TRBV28,TGTGCCAGCAGTTCTGGGGACAGGGTAATCCGAGATGAAGCTTTCTTT,CASSSGDRVIRDEAFF
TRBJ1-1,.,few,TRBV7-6,TGTGCCAGCAGCTTAGAGACACAGGGCCACACTGAAGCTTTCTTT,CASSLETQGHTEAFF
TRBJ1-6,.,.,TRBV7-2,TGTGCCAGCAGCTCGGGGGGACCCCTCCACTTT,CASSSGGPLHF
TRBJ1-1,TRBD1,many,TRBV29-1,TGCAGCGTTGATGTCCCGGACAGGGCCACTGAAGCTTTCTTT,CSVDVPDRATEAFF